The rows below give T cell receptor beta chains drawn from one sample of a study of siplizumab effects on memory and regulatory T cells. Profiling relied on immunoSEQ multiplex PCR, and the TCRdb table lists in-frame clones only, not all of them. Altogether about 10,000 clones are present, around two fifths being singletons, with the ten largest covering less than 10%. Their recognized antigens are unknown. The specimen sequenced was CFSE-low (dividing) CD4+ T cells sorted from an allogeneic mixed lymphocyte reaction. Receptors originate from a human donor in good health; the cells came from an allogeneic mixed lymphocyte reaction. Both conserved end residues are part of each CDR3. Fields, in order: V gene, clone size, CDR3 protein. A row's size may be missing; if present it is once, few, many or a size class.

>TRBV18|-
CASSPRQAGLVYNEQFF
>TRBV13|few
CASSWAGTSGRGEQFF
>TRBV7-3|-
CASSSGLVTDTQYF
>TRBV7-3|once
CASSAGGRGIGAEAFF
>TRBV18|-
CASSPTGGNTEAFF
>TRBV5-1|-
CASSLAAGESYNSPLHF
>TRBV19|-
CASSIGGILNNIQYF
>TRBV6-5|-
CASSNSRGYTQYF
>TRBV2|-
CASSTPASYEQYF
>TRBV5-7|few
CASSLVWTSVGEQFF
>TRBV25-1|-
CASSEPHSGGTEAFF
>TRBV6-1|-
CASDRASGNTIYF
>TRBV7-2|few
CASSLFGVPNTEAFF
>TRBV28|few
CASSTTGTGPMNTEAFF
>TRBV27|-
CASSPDRGRGYEQYF
>TRBV5-1|-
CASRPGTGGRYGYTF
>TRBV28|-
CASSSGTSGDNEQFF
>TRBV7-2|-
CASSLGVYEQYF
>TRBV6-1|-
CATLRLAGAYEQYF
>TRBV9|-
CASSSTGGSYNEQFF
>TRBV21-1|few
CARRLAENTGELFF
>TRBV28|-
CASNRAGAVYEQYF
>TRBV2|-
CASSELGHAGELFF
>TRBV1|-
CTSRCAQSRANVLTF
>TRBV10-3|few
CAINRGGQQETQYF
>TRBV28|few
CASYRAGSYEQYF
>TRBV5-1|few
CASSSGRISSGNTIYF
>TRBV14|-
CASSQGIRGAAYEQYF
>TRBV6-1|-
CASSEGRTSRYEQYF
>TRBV28|medium-sized
CASERQTGEQYF
>TRBV6-5|-
CASKTGQNSGNTIYF
>TRBV18|few
CASSPQGQGITEAFF
>TRBV5-5|-
CASSQHSGNTIYF
>TRBV6-5|-
CASSNPGRKEAFF
>TRBV5-5|-
CASSSGQGTGYTF
>TRBV21-1|once
CASSKVIKGQPQHF
>TRBV4-1|-
CASSQAQRQGSYNEQFF
>TRBV9|-
CASSAGGASGSRNEQFF
>TRBV19|-
CASSYLETQYF
>TRBV5-1|medium-sized
CASSLRDRTNEKLFF
>TRBV29-1|-
CSVDKRLSSYNEQFF
>TRBV27|-
CASRREETQYF
>TRBV29-1|-
CSVGDRARNYGYTF
>TRBV7-2|-
CASSPPGPREQYF
>TRBV6-1|-
CASSERWDSYEQYF
>TRBV7-2|-
CASSLMSSGRNEQFF
>TRBV21-1|-
CASSKVPKPGGVLLSPLHF
>TRBV10-3|few
CAIRGGVLSPLHF
>TRBV12-5|medium-sized
CASGLSTGGINEQFF
>TRBV7-3|medium-sized
CASSLAENTEAFF